This is a list of T cell receptor beta chains from one sample in a study of patients and donors after allogeneic stem cell transplantation. One entry per CDR3 protein results from TCRdb running MiXCR on the RT-PCR reads. The repertoire includes about a million distinct CDR3 sequences, around 17% of them detected once, and about 6% sits in the top ten. Sequencing was carried out using blood, either unsorted or a sorted T cell fraction (not recorded which). The receptors originated from a human donor who was either an allogeneic HSCT recipient or a stem cell or donor lymphocyte infusion donor (not recorded which). It is not recorded whose cells these are; they may come from a transplant donor. CDR3s include the opening cysteine and the closing phenylalanine or tryptophan. A D gene is named only where the DNA matches it firmly. Clone sizes are given selectively: once, few, many, or a class where the clone is expanded.

>few|TRBJ1-5|TRBD1|TRBV12-3/TRBV12-4
TGTGCCAGCAGCCCGACAGGGGGTCGGCAGCCCCAGCATTTT
CASSPTGGRQPQHF
>few|TRBJ2-7|TRBD1|TRBV6-1
TGTGCCAGCAGTGTCCGGGACAGGAGCTTCTACGAGCAGTACTTC
CASSVRDRSFYEQYF
>NA|TRBJ1-2|NA|TRBV29-1
TGCAGCGCCGCCTCGGGCCCGAACTATGGCTACACCTTC
CSAASGPNYGYTF
>many|TRBJ2-3|NA|TRBV12-3/TRBV12-4
TGTGCCAGCAGTACCGTAGCCCCGGGATCCACAGATACGCAGTATTTT
CASSTVAPGSTDTQYF
>NA|TRBJ2-7|NA|TRBV6-2/TRBV6-3
TGTGCCAGGGCGCGGGGAGCTCGAAACTACGAGCAGTACTTC
CARARGARNYEQYF
>NA|TRBJ2-7|NA|TRBV20-1
TGCAGTGCTGAAACAGGGACGGACTTCTACGAGCAGTACTTC
CSAETGTDFYEQYF
>NA|TRBJ2-1|NA|TRBV14
TGTGCCAGCAGCCAAGCGCGAGTCTACAATGAGCAGTTCTTC
CASSQARVYNEQFF
>NA|TRBJ2-5|NA|TRBV30
TGTGCCTGGACCATGGGCATGGAGACCCAGTACTTC
CAWTMGMETQYF
>NA|TRBJ1-5|TRBD1|TRBV12-3/TRBV12-4
TGTGCCAGCAGTTTGGACATCGGACAGGGGAATCAGACCCAGCATTTT
CASSLDIGQGNQTQHF
>NA|TRBJ1-5|NA|TRBV6-1
TGTGCCAGCATGGGGAGATCTGGACTTAGCAATCAGCCCCAGCATTTT
CASMGRSGLSNQPQHF
>NA|TRBJ2-1|NA|TRBV12-3/TRBV12-4
TGTGCCAGCAATGAAGCTACATCCTACAATGAGCAGTTCTTC
CASNEATSYNEQFF
>NA|TRBJ2-7|TRBD2|TRBV20-1
TGCAGTGCTAGAGGGGGACTAGCGGGAGACGAGCAGTACTTC
CSARGGLAGDEQYF
>NA|TRBJ2-5|TRBD2|TRBV20-1
TGCAGTGCTCGTGCGGGCGGGAGAGAGACCCAGTACTTC
CSARAGGRETQYF
>few|TRBJ1-5|NA|TRBV12-3/TRBV12-4
TGTGCCAGCAGCCGGAGTTCGTCTAACAATCAGCCCCAGCATTTT
CASSRSSSNNQPQHF
>NA|TRBJ2-5|NA|TRBV7-8
TGTGCCAGCAGTCGGAGGGGGCTTGATCAAGAGACCCAGTACTTC
CASSRRGLDQETQYF
>few|TRBJ2-7|NA|TRBV11-2
TGTGCCAGCAGCTTACGTAGTTTGAGCTGGGGAACCTACGAGCAGTACTTC
CASSLRSLSWGTYEQYF
>few|TRBJ1-4|NA|TRBV5-8
TGTGCCAGCAGCTTGGATGCGGGGGCCGGGGCTAATGAAAAACTGTTTTTT
CASSLDAGAGANEKLFF
>NA|TRBJ1-2|NA|TRBV6-5
TGTGCCAGCAGTTACTCGGTGGGCCAGCGCTATGGCTACACCTTC
CASSYSVGQRYGYTF
>NA|TRBJ1-2|NA|TRBV20-1
TGCAGTGCTAGAGACGACGTGTATGGCTACACCTTC
CSARDDVYGYTF
>NA|TRBJ2-5|TRBD1|TRBV28
TGTGCCAGCAGATTGACAGGGCTCAGAGAGACCCAGTACTTC
CASRLTGLRETQYF
>few|TRBJ1-2|TRBD1|TRBV6-2/TRBV6-3
TGTGCCAGCGTCTCCGGGACAGGACCTTATGGCTACACCTTC
CASVSGTGPYGYTF
>NA|TRBJ2-7|NA|TRBV4-1
TGCGCCAGCAGCCAAGATCCCCAGGGGCGAAAAGAGGAGCAGTACTTC
CASSQDPQGRKEEQYF
>many|TRBJ1-2|NA|TRBV12-3/TRBV12-4
TGTGCCAGCAGTGCAAGTAGAGCAGGGAACTATGGCTACACCTTC
CASSASRAGNYGYTF
>NA|TRBJ1-2|NA|TRBV7-3
TGTGCCAGCAGCCCTACTTCCTTGGGGGATCGTGGGTACACCTTC
CASSPTSLGDRGYTF
>NA|TRBJ2-7|NA|TRBV7-9
TGTGCCAGCAGCTTAACCGACGGAACCTACGAGCAGTACTTC
CASSLTDGTYEQYF
>few|TRBJ1-5|TRBD1|TRBV20-1
TGCAGTGCTAGAGATCGACAGGGGGGTCAGCCCCAGCATTTT
CSARDRQGGQPQHF
>few|TRBJ2-1|NA|TRBV12-3/TRBV12-4
TGTGCCAGCAGTTTCCGGGCGACCAATGAGCAGTTCTTC
CASSFRATNEQFF
>many|TRBJ1-2|NA|TRBV12-3/TRBV12-4
TGTGCCAGCAGTTTGTCTGGCAGGGGAGGCGATTTATATGGCTACACCTTC
CASSLSGRGGDLYGYTF
>few|TRBJ2-4|TRBD1|TRBV7-9
TGTGCCAGCAGCTTAGCAGGACAGGGGAACATTCAGTACTTC
CASSLAGQGNIQYF
>few|TRBJ2-1|TRBD1|TRBV5-1
TGCGCCAGCAGCTACAAACAGGGGTCGGGCAATGAGCAGTTCTTC
CASSYKQGSGNEQFF
>few|TRBJ1-1|NA|TRBV12-3/TRBV12-4
TGTGCCAGCAGTTTTAAGGACTCAGAAGGAGGGAAAGCTTTCTTT
CASSFKDSEGGKAFF
>few|TRBJ1-2|NA|TRBV6-6
TGTGCCAGCACCCTAGGGGATCTCAGAGGCTACACCTTC
CASTLGDLRGYTF
>few|TRBJ2-3|NA|TRBV14
TGTGCCAGCAGCCAAGATAGGGGCTCTAGCACAGATACGCAGTATTTT
CASSQDRGSSTDTQYF
>NA|TRBJ1-1|NA|TRBV15
TGTGCCACCAGCAGATACGTCCAGGCGTCTGAAGCTTTCTTT
CATSRYVQASEAFF
>many|TRBJ2-1|TRBD1|TRBV5-1
TGCGCCAGCAGCTTGGGACAGGGTGCGGAGTTCTTC
CASSLGQGAEFF
>few|TRBJ1-6|NA|TRBV18
TGTGCCAGCTCTCCCGGGGCTGGGCGCAATTCACCCCTCCACTTT
CASSPGAGRNSPLHF
>few|TRBJ1-4|NA|TRBV20-1
TGCAGTGCTAGATCGGGTCGCGAGGGGAAAAATGAAAAACTGTTTTTT
CSARSGREGKNEKLFF
>few|TRBJ2-3|NA|TRBV5-1
TGCGCCAGCAGCTTGGTCGGGGATATGCTGCCAGATACGCAGTATTTT
CASSLVGDMLPDTQYF
>once|TRBJ2-1|NA|TRBV5-5
TGTGCCAGCAGCCGGGAGAGGGTAGGCTACAATGAGCAGTTCTTC
CASSRERVGYNEQFF
>NA|TRBJ1-1|NA|TRBV6-5
TGTGCCAGCAGTTACCACCTGGGGGCTTTCAACACTGAAGCTTTCTTT
CASSYHLGAFNTEAFF
>NA|TRBJ1-2|NA|TRBV6-5
TGTGCCAGCAGTTCCATACAGGGCAACTATGGCTACACCTTC
CASSSIQGNYGYTF
>few|TRBJ2-1|TRBD2|TRBV24-1
TGTGCCACCAGTGACCCAGGACTAGCGGGGAACAATGAGCAGTTCTTC
CATSDPGLAGNNEQFF
>many|TRBJ1-4|NA|TRBV12-3/TRBV12-4
TGTGCCAGCAGTTTAAGGGGGATTTATGAAAAACTGTTTTTT
CASSLRGIYEKLFF
>NA|TRBJ1-1|NA|TRBV6-1
TGTGCCAGCAGCGCTATAGAGGGGAACACTGAAGCTTTCTTT
CASSAIEGNTEAFF
>few|TRBJ1-6|TRBD1|TRBV7-6
TGTGCCAGCAGCCGGACAGGGGATTATTCACCCCTCCACTTT
CASSRTGDYSPLHF
>few|TRBJ2-3|TRBD2|TRBV20-1
TGCAGTGCTCGCGGGGGGGCCGGCACAGATACGCAGTATTTT
CSARGGAGTDTQYF
>few|TRBJ1-1|NA|TRBV7-9
TGTGCCAGCAACATTGGGAACACTGAAGCTTTCTTT
CASNIGNTEAFF
>NA|TRBJ1-2|NA|TRBV18
TGTGCCAGCTCTAACCAAGAGGGTTTCTATGGCTACACCTTC
CASSNQEGFYGYTF
>NA|TRBJ1-4|NA|TRBV9
TGTGCCAGCAGCGTAGACCCCAGGAAGGAAAAACTGTTTTTT
CASSVDPRKEKLFF
>NA|TRBJ2-3|NA|TRBV29-1
TGCAGCGTTGAGAGGGACGATGTTTGGACAGATACGCAGTATTTT
CSVERDDVWTDTQYF
>NA|TRBJ1-2|NA|TRBV9
TGTGCCAGCAGCGTAGAGGTTGATCCAGGCACAAGGGATGGCTACACCTTC
CASSVEVDPGTRDGYTF
>few|TRBJ1-2|TRBD1|TRBV2
TGTGCCAGCAGCGGTAGGGACAGGGGAGGTGGCTACACCTTC
CASSGRDRGGGYTF
>few|TRBJ1-3|NA|TRBV6-1
TGTGCCAGCAGTGAAGCAATGGGGCCTGGAAACACCATATATTTT
CASSEAMGPGNTIYF
>NA|TRBJ2-1|TRBD2|TRBV12-3/TRBV12-4
TGTGCCAGCAGGGGACTAGCCATTCTCAAAGGTAATGAGCAGTTCTTC
CASRGLAILKGNEQFF
>NA|TRBJ2-7|TRBD1|TRBV10-3
TGTGCCATCAGTCAGGGACAGGGTGGAACTTACGAGCAGTACTTC
CAISQGQGGTYEQYF
>NA|TRBJ2-3|TRBD2|TRBV5-6
TGTGCCAGCAGCTTGCGTAGCGGGAGGAAGACAGATACGCAGTATTTT
CASSLRSGRKTDTQYF
>NA|TRBJ1-3|TRBD1|TRBV7-8
TGTGCCAGCAGCTCAGAGACCGGGACAGGGTTAGGAAACACCATATATTTT
CASSSETGTGLGNTIYF
>NA|TRBJ2-3|TRBD2|TRBV11-2
TGTGCCAGCAGCTTAATGGAGCTAGCGGGGTTCACAGATACGCAGTATTTT
CASSLMELAGFTDTQYF
>once|TRBJ2-5|NA|TRBV4-1
TGCGCCAGCAGCCAAGATTACCAGCGGGTGGGCCCAGAGACCCAGTACTTC
CASSQDYQRVGPETQYF